This T cell receptor beta chain was identified during a study of control samples from healthy donors and cancer patients. The length of the CDR3 is 15 residues. J lost 2 bases, V lost 4 bases, and 5 bases had no gene match. From germline, CDR1 is MNHEY and CDR2 SVGAGI. Here immunoSEQ multiplex PCR was the method, and the copy in TCRdb shows in-frame clones only, minus some. The profile shows 390,000 or so clones, 80% to 95% of them singletons. Sequencing input: PBMCs. The chain couples TRBV6-5 to TRBJ1-2; 9 bases line up with TRBD1. This TCR derives from a man aged 35 to 55 with head and neck cancer. CDR3 protein: CASSLGTGWNYGYTF. DNA for the CDR3: TGTGCCAGCAGTTTGGGGACAGGGTGGAACTATGGCTACACCTTC.